The 7 T cell receptor beta chains presented below share a single source sample, sequenced in a study of T cells in Graves' hyperthyroidism and ophthalmopathy. RNA transcripts served as the template for amplifying TCR beta CDR3 regions. Researchers ran a first-round RT-PCR on the TCR CDR3 using the HTBI primer set. MiXCR was run by TCRdb on the multiplex PCR reads, yielding one entry per CDR3 protein. The data contain approximately 400,000 distinct CDR3 sequences, 15% to 19% of them seen just once; the ten biggest clones take up 13% to 15%. The sequenced sample consisted of blood. These receptors originate from a woman aged 18-29 years with Graves' hyperthyroidism.

The genes are TRBV5-1 and TRBJ1-2; 8 bases map to TRBD1. This CDR3 contains 14 residues. The V and J ends lost 4 bases and 3 bases, in that order; junction bases with no gene match: 5. Germline CDR1 reads SGHRS; CDR2 reads YFSETQ. For the CDR3, the DNA is TGCGCCAGCAGCGAGGGACAGGCCCACTATGGCTACACCTTC. This gives the protein CASSEGQAHYGYTF.

This clonotype was recorded many times. The gene calls are TRBV5-1 and TRBJ1-1; no reliable D call. The CDR3 sequence is 15 residues long. V was trimmed by 8 bases and J by 1 base, leaving 18 bases between them. Germline values: CDR1 SGHRS, CDR2 YFSETQ. CDR3 protein: CASTLWPEKNTEAFF. As DNA, the CDR3 is TGCGCCAGTACACTGTGGCCGGAGAAGAACACTGAAGCTTTCTTT.

This clonotype appeared many times. This chain links TRBV12-3 or TRBV12-4 with TRBJ1-2; maybe TRBD1 (6 bases). This CDR3 is 13 amino acids long. Trimming removed 8 bases from V and 5 bases from J, with 15 bases in between. In DNA form, the CDR3 reads TGTGCCAGCCATGGGGGGCAGGATTATGGCTACACCTTC. As protein: CASHGGQDYGYTF.

This clonotype was recorded at least ten times. V gene TRBV27 combines with J gene TRBJ2-1; 8 bases are a match to TRBD1. The CDR3 length is 13 residues. The ends lost 5 bases at V and 8 bases at J; junction bases unmatched: 5. In germline, CDR1 is MNHEY, CDR2 SMNVEV (reference sequence). Here the CDR3 reads CASSLLTGDEQFF. CDR3 in DNA: TGTGCCAGCAGTCTCCTGACAGGGGATGAGCAGTTCTTC.

Many counts were recorded for this clonotype. The chain links TRBV5-1 to TRBJ2-7; 7 bases agree with TRBD1. CDR3 length: 14 residues. CDR1 and CDR2 from the germline V gene are SGHRS and YFSETQ. V was clipped by 2 bases and J by 1 base; unmatched bases: 3. CDR3 bases: TGCGCCAGCAGCTTACCGGGACAGTCCTACGAGCAGTACTTC. This encodes CASSLPGQSYEQYF.

The CDR3 coding sequence is TGTGCCAGCAGCCCGCGGGAGGAGCGATACAATGAGCAGTTCTTC. This gives the protein CASSPREERYNEQFF. The chain links TRBV13 to TRBJ2-1, with 8 bases lining up with TRBD2. After removal of 5 bases from V and 4 bases from J, the junction contained 7 bases not matched to a gene. The CDR3 length is 15 residues. Germline lookup yields CDR1 PRHDT and CDR2 FYEKMQ (reference sequence).

This clonotype was seen at least ten times. J is TRBJ1-1 and V is TRBV2; 10 positions match TRBD1. This CDR3 has 14 amino acids. V was pared by 6 bases and J by 3 bases, with 4 bases of the junction left unmatched. Germline-derived CDR1 and CDR2 are SNHLY and FYNNEI. Written as DNA, the CDR3 is TGTGCCAGCAGGAAAGGACAGGGGGACACTGAAGCTTTCTTT. Translated: CASRKGQGDTEAFF.